This record covers a single T cell receptor (beta chain). Antigen specificity is unknown. The data were obtained in a study of T cell responses to AZD1222 COVID-19 vaccine. Study results and caveats: Repertoires were obtained solely post-peak T cell response. White British donors predominated, females outnumbered males, and clonal diversity was possibly underestimated.

The CDR3 spans 15 residues. The V and J ends lost 8 bases and 5 bases, in that order; junction bases with no gene match: 9. Germline V CDR1 and CDR2: SQVTM, ANQGSEA. Repertoires were generated with immunoSEQ multiplex PCR, while TCRdb's copy carries only in-frame clones and drops some. The sample consists of about 60,000 clones, 65% to 90% of them appearing once. The receptor was isolated from an adult who received the AZD1222 COVID-19 vaccine. The genes are TRBV29-1 and TRBJ2-3, with 14 bases that match TRBD2. Source: peripheral blood, taken 28 days after the second AZD1222 dose. Here the CDR3 reads CSSRAGLAGVDTQYF. The CDR3 nucleotides read TGCAGCTCCCGAGCGGGACTAGCGGGAGTAGATACGCAGTATTTT.